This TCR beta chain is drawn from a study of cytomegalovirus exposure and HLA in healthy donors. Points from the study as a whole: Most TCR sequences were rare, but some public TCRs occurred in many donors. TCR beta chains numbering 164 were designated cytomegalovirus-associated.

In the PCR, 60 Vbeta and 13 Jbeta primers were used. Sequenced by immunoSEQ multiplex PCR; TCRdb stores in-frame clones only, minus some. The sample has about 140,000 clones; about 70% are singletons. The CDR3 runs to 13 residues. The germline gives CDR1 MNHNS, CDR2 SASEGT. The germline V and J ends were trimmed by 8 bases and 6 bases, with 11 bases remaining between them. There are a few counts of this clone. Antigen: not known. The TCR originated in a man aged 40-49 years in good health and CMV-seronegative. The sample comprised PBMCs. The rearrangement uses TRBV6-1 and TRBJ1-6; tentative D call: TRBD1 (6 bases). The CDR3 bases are TGTGCCAGCCGGACAGCACTTAATTCACCCCTCCACTTT. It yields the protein CASRTALNSPLHF.